These 20 T cell receptor beta chains came from one sample sequenced in a study of tumor-infiltrating lymphocytes in oesophageal squamous cell carcinoma. One entry per CDR3 protein results from TCRdb running MiXCR on the PCR reads. Of 9,500 to 12,000 distinct CDR3 sequences listed, around half were seen once; the top ten hold about 25%. Sequencing was performed on esophageal tumor tissue. These TCRs come from a male donor with esophageal squamous cell carcinoma.

The V and J genes are TRBV7-9 and TRBJ2-5; D remains unclear. There are 13 residues in the CDR3. V dropped 2 bases and J dropped 4 bases, with 8 bases sitting between them. The germline CDR1 and CDR2 sequences are SEHNR and FQNEAQ (reference sequence). The DNA of the CDR3 is TGTGCCAGCAGCTTACTTGGTGGAGAGACCCAGTACTTC. Protein: CASSLLGGETQYF.

V usage is TRBV7-9 and J usage is TRBJ2-1; 10 bases agree with TRBD1. The J call may be incorrect, as the DNA end agrees better with TRBJ2-7. The CDR3 contains 16 residues. Germline V gene lookup returns CDR1 SEHNR and CDR2 FQNEAQ (reference sequence). This CDR3 reads CASNDFPGQGTYEQYF. The CDR3 bases are TGTGCCAGCAACGATTTTCCGGGACAGGGGACCTACGAGCAGTACTTC.

This chain uses TRBV7-2 with TRBJ2-5; TRBD1 matches at 9 bases. The DNA end lines up better with TRBJ2-1; the J call may be wrong. The CDR3 length is 15 residues. From germline, CDR1 is SGHTA and CDR2 FQGNSA. CDR3 in amino acids: CASSSNRGLGNEQFF. In DNA form, the CDR3 reads TGTGCCAGCAGCTCAAACAGGGGGCTGGGCAATGAGCAGTTCTTC.

The chain has TRBV7-4 and TRBJ2-7; weak D call: TRBD2 (5 bases). Gene TRBJ2-1 matches the end of the DNA better, so the J call may be wrong. Germline values: CDR1 SGHVT, CDR2 SQSDAQ. CDR3 length: 15 amino acids. Written as DNA, the CDR3 is TGTGCCACCTCAGCGAGAGAGGGCTCCTACAATGAGCAGTTCTTC. Amino acid sequence: CATSAREGSYNEQFF.

This chain links TRBV12-3 or TRBV12-4 with TRBJ2-2; possible D gene TRBD1, 6 bases. The ends were cut back, 5 bases at V and 5 bases at J, with 6 bases in the middle. This CDR3 spans 12 amino acids. CDR3 sequence (DNA): TGTGCCAGCAGTCAGGGGACCGGGGAGCTGTTTTTT. This encodes CASSQGTGELFF.

This clonotype was detected a few times. The J gene is TRBJ2-1, the V gene TRBV7-8; 8 bases fit TRBD1. The J call is uncertain, as TRBJ2-7 better fits the DNA end. Per the germline V gene, CDR1 is SGHVS and CDR2 is FQNEAQ. The length of the CDR3 is 14 residues. The CDR3 DNA sequence: TGTGCCAGCAGCTTAGCACAGGGGGGTGCCGAGCAGTACTTC. Protein sequence: CASSLAQGGAEQYF.

The chain combines TRBV7-2 with TRBJ2-3, with a possible D match to TRBD2 (6 bases). Trimming took off 5 bases at V and 4 bases at J, with 19 bases between the two ends. This CDR3 is 16 amino acids long. CDR1 SGHTA and CDR2 FQGNSA come from the germline V gene. Written as DNA, the CDR3 is TGTGCCAGCAGCCCGATACGCTCGGGAGTTTCAGATACGCAGTATTTT. This translates into CASSPIRSGVSDTQYF.

V and J are TRBV7-2 and TRBJ2-3; D remains unclear. The J call may be in error: the DNA end matches TRBJ2-7 better. The germline V gene encodes CDR1 SGHTA and CDR2 FQGNSA. This CDR3 contains 15 residues. The CDR3 region is CASSFLTGSIYEQYF. The CDR3 nucleotides are TGTGCCAGCAGCTTCCTAACCGGGTCTATCTACGAGCAGTACTTC.

To note about this clonotype: A much larger clonotype is one base distant, so this may be a read error. The chain carries TRBV6-5 and TRBJ2-1; no clear D. Germline V gene lookup returns CDR1 MNHEY and CDR2 SVGAGI. V lost 1 base to trimming and J lost 10 bases, with 8 bases between them. The CDR3 loop spans 12 amino acids. The CDR3 bases are TGTGCCAGCAGTTACTTTTCCTACGAGCAGTTCTTC. Translating gives CASSYFSYEQFF.

The chain recombines TRBV7-2 with TRBJ2-1; 13 nucleotides match TRBD2. The CDR3 has 16 residues. With 6 bases clipped from V and 4 bases from J, the junction kept 6 bases outside the gene matches. In germline, CDR1 is SGHTA, CDR2 FQGNSA. The CDR3 here is CASRATSGGAYNEQFF. The DNA for the CDR3 is TGTGCCAGCAGGGCTACTAGCGGGGGGGCTTACAATGAGCAGTTCTTC.

As to this clonotype: Compared with germline, one end of the junction differs, possibly owing to a read error. The chain uses TRBV4-1 and TRBJ2-5, with 16 bases matching TRBD2. There are 17 residues in the CDR3. The germline CDR1 and CDR2 sequences are MGHRA and YSYEKL. The CDR3 is CASSPGTSGRAQETQYF. The CDR3 coding sequence is TGTGCCAGCAGCCCCGGGACTAGCGGGAGGGCCCAAGAGACCCAGTACTTC.

This chain joins TRBV7-2 and TRBJ2-4; D assignment may be TRBD1 or TRBD2 (5 bases each). The J call may not be correct, given that the DNA end is closer to TRBJ2-7. Germline V lookup: CDR1 SGHTA, CDR2 FQGNSA. The CDR3 covers 15 residues. The CDR3 coding sequence is TGTGCCAGCAGCTTAGCGGCTGGGGGACCATACGAGCAGTACTTC. This gives the protein CASSLAAGGPYEQYF.

J is TRBJ2-1 and V is TRBV7-3; the D is unclear. V was shortened by 2 bases and J by 6 bases, with 11 bases between the two germline ends. The V gene's germline CDR1 is SGHTA and CDR2 FQGTGA. The CDR3 extends over 14 amino acids. DNA for the CDR3: TGTGCCAGCAGCTTACTCCCACAAACCAATGAGCAGTTCTTC. It translates to CASSLLPQTNEQFF. The full variable domain, rest sourced from reference TRBV7-3 and TRBJ2-1, is GAGVSQTPSNKVTEKGKYVELRCDPISGHTALYWYRQSLGQGPEFLIYFQGTGAADDSGLPNDRFFAVRPEGSVSTLKIQRTERGDSAVYLCASSLLPQTNEQFFGPGTRLTVL.

V and J are TRBV12-3 or TRBV12-4 and TRBJ2-4; TRBD2 agrees at 12 bases. The J call may be incorrect, as the DNA end agrees better with TRBJ2-1. The CDR3 consists of 15 residues. The CDR3 nucleotides read TGTGCCAGCAGTTCCCTGACTAGCGGGAGAAATGAGCAGTTCTTC. Its translation: CASSSLTSGRNEQFF.

This clonotype was recorded once. The final CDR3 position lacks the conserved phenylalanine or tryptophan, pointing to a likely read error. Because the CDR3's place on the DNA is in doubt, the DNA is left out and the CDR3 is given as listed by TCRdb. This sequence joins TRBV7-3 and TRBJ1-1. Per germline, CDR1 SGHTA and CDR2 FQGTGA. Both ends counted, the CDR3 spans 15 residues. The CDR3 region is CASSLTSPSGNEQFL.

The sample holds a few counts of this clonotype. The rearrangement uses TRBV2 and TRBJ2-2; 7 nucleotides align to TRBD1. Trimming at V came to 4 bases and at J to 5 bases, leaving 7 bases not matched to a gene. The CDR3 is made up of 15 amino acids. The germline CDR1 and CDR2 sequences are SNHLY and FYNNEI. CDR3 residues: CASSARQGGTGELFF. CDR3 coding DNA: TGTGCCAGCAGTGCAAGACAGGGCGGGACCGGGGAGCTGTTTTTT.

This clonotype showed up just a few times. V gene TRBV7-3 combines with J gene TRBJ2-3, with 7 bases lining up with TRBD2. After removal of 3 bases from V and 3 bases from J, the junction contained 6 bases not matched to a gene. Germline V gene lookup returns CDR1 SGHTA and CDR2 FQGTGA. The CDR3 extends over 15 amino acids. The CDR3, as DNA: TGTGCCAGCAGCTTGACTAGCTATGGGACAGATACGCAGTATTTT. It codes for CASSLTSYGTDTQYF.

CDR3 in amino acids: CASSVYRGGDEKLFF. The CDR3, as DNA: TGTGCCAGCAGCGTTTACAGGGGAGGGGATGAAAAACTGTTTTTT. The chain carries TRBV11-2 and TRBJ1-4; 7 nucleotides agree with TRBD1. The CDR3 length is 15 residues. CDR1 and CDR2 from the germline V gene are SGHAT and FQNNGV. V trimming: 5 bases; J trimming: 6 bases; junction bases outside the gene matches: 9.

The chain joins TRBV7-9 to TRBJ1-1; D is unresolved. V lost 2 bases and J lost 6, with 10 bases in between. The CDR3 is made up of 13 amino acids. Germline V lookup: CDR1 SEHNR, CDR2 FQNEAQ (reference sequence). CDR3 sequence: CASSLRASAEAFF. DNA of the CDR3: TGTGCCAGCAGCTTACGAGCGTCAGCTGAAGCTTTCTTT.

The gene calls are TRBV24-1 and TRBJ2-1; TRBD2 aligns across 8 bases. CDR1 is KGHDR and CDR2 is SFDVKD in the germline V gene. The CDR3 spans 13 residues. V dropped 4 bases and J dropped 10; count of bases not matched to a gene: 5. DNA for the CDR3: TGTGCCACCAGTGAACTTAGCGGGAAAGAGCAGTTCTTC. Its translation is CATSELSGKEQFF.